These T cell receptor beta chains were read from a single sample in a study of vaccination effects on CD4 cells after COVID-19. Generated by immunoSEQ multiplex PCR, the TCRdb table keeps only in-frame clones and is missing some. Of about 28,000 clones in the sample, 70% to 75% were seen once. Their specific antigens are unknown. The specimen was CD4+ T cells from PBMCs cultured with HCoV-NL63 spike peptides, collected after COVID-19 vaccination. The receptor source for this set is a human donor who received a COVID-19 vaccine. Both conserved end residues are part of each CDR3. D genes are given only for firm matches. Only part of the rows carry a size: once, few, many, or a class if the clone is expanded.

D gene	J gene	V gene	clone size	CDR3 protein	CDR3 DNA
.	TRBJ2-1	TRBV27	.	CASSSAFQTGNEQFF	TGTGCCAGCAGTTCCGCGTTCCAGACAGGCAATGAGCAGTTCTTC
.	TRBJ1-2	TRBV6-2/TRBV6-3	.	CASSYIPDTFYGYTF	TGTGCCAGCAGTTACATCCCCGACACGTTCTATGGCTACACCTTC
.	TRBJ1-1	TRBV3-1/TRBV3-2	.	CASSPSGVEAFF	TGTGCCAGCAGCCCCTCCGGGGTTGAAGCTTTCTTT
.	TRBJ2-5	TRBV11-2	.	CASSLGSLGRRKKETQYF	TGTGCCAGCAGCTTAGGGTCGTTGGGGCGTCGGAAAAAAGAGACCCAGTACTTC
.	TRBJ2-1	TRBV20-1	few	CSANEGGLSSYNEQFF	TGCAGTGCTAATGAGGGCGGGCTTAGCTCCTACAATGAGCAGTTCTTC
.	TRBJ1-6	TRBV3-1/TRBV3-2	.	CASSPDGDSPLHF	TGTGCCAGCAGCCCGGACGGGGATTCACCCCTCCACTTT
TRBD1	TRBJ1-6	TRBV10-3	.	CAIKAGQGSSPLHF	TGTGCCATCAAAGCGGGACAGGGTAGTTCACCCCTCCACTTT
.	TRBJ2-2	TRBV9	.	CASSVLDRPTGELFF	TGTGCCAGCAGCGTCCTTGACCGCCCCACCGGGGAGCTGTTTTTT
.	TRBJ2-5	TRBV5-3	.	CARSSNWDSRRQETQYF	TGTGCCAGAAGTTCAAACTGGGACTCTCGGAGGCAAGAGACCCAGTACTTC
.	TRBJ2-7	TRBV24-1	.	CATSDGGDYEQYF	TGTGCCACCAGTGATGGAGGAGACTACGAGCAGTACTTC
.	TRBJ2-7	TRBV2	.	CASSRQTGSYEQYF	TGTGCCAGCAGTCGACAAACAGGGTCTTACGAGCAGTACTTC
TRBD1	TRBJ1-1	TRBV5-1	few	CASSTTGAKNTEAFF	TGCGCCAGCAGTACTACAGGGGCGAAGAACACTGAAGCTTTCTTT
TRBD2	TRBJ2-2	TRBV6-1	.	CASSERRGGGELFF	TGTGCCAGCAGTGAAAGACGGGGGGGCGGGGAGCTGTTTTTT
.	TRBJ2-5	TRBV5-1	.	CASRLVAGLQETQYF	TGCGCCAGCCGCTTAGTTGCGGGACTCCAAGAGACCCAGTACTTC
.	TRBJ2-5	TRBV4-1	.	CASSQDIARSSETQYF	TGCGCCAGCAGCCAAGATATCGCCCGAAGCTCGGAGACCCAGTACTTC
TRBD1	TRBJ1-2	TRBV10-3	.	CAISEETGFNGYTF	TGTGCCATCAGTGAGGAGACAGGGTTCAATGGCTACACCTTC
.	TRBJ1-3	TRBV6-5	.	CASSPGTAGNTIYF	TGTGCCAGCAGCCCAGGGACGGCTGGAAACACCATATATTTT
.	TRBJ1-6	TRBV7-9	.	CASSSESSYNSPLHF	TGTGCCAGCAGCTCCGAAAGCTCCTATAATTCACCCCTCCACTTT
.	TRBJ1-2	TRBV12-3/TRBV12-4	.	CASSLGGGSGYTF	TGTGCCAGCAGTCTGGGTGGGGGAAGCGGCTACACCTTC
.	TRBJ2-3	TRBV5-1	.	CASSRTAIPTNTDTQYF	TGCGCCAGCAGCCGGACAGCTATCCCGACGAACACAGATACGCAGTATTTT
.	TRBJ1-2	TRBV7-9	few	CASSFVSPLDGYTF	TGTGCCAGCAGCTTTGTCAGCCCGCTTGACGGCTACACCTTC
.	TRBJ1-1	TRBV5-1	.	CASSLDSRGTEAFF	TGCGCCAGCAGCTTGGACTCGAGGGGCACTGAAGCTTTCTTT
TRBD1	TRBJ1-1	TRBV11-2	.	CASSPRQGAYTEAFF	TGTGCCAGCAGCCCCCGACAGGGGGCCTACACTGAAGCTTTCTTT
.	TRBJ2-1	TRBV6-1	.	CASSEGPRVSLPYNEQFF	TGTGCCAGCAGTGAGGGGCCCAGGGTCAGTCTCCCCTACAATGAGCAGTTCTTC
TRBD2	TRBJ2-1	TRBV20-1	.	CSASPGLAGTYNEQFF	TGCAGTGCTAGTCCGGGACTAGCGGGGACCTACAATGAGCAGTTCTTC
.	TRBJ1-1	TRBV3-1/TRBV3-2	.	CASSQRGGDTEAFF	TGTGCCAGCAGCCAGAGAGGGGGGGACACTGAAGCTTTCTTT